The sequence of this T cell receptor beta chain was determined in a study of spatial heterogeneity in lung cancer. Across the whole study: Sequencing was performed on follow-up PBMC samples when available, collected at a median of approximately two years after resection.

Using its own MiXCR run on the 5' RACE reads, TCRdb lists one record per CDR3 protein. The sample includes fewer than 150,000 distinct CDR3 sequences, approximately 10% of them seen just once. Comments on this clonotype: A much larger clone is a single base away; this may be a read error.

Time point defined: blood at routine non-recurrence follow-up after resection. Whole RNA obtained from tumor, nontumor lung or frozen PBMC underwent sequencing without sorting. The receptor comes from a female donor with early-stage non-small cell lung cancer. This material consisted of PBMCs, taken at follow-up.

The CDR3 DNA reads as TGCACCAGCAGCTTGATGGGCGGGCAAGAGACCCAGTACTTC. Translated: CTSSLMGGQETQYF. The rearrangement uses TRBV5-1 and TRBJ2-5; a weak D match, TRBD2 (5 bases). The CDR3 loop spans 14 amino acids. Germline CDR1 and CDR2: SGHRS and YFSETQ. Full variable domain (missing parts from reference TRBV5-1 and TRBJ2-5): KAGVTQTPRYLIKTRGQQVTLSCSPISGHRSVSWYQQTPGQGLQFLFEYFSETQRNKGNFPGRFSGRQFSNSRSEMNVSTLELGDSALYLCTSSLMGGQETQYFGPGTRLLVL.